This T cell receptor beta chain is from a study of OX40 agonist ivuxolimab in advanced cancers. Looking at the study overall: Ivuxolimab, which targeted the costimulatory receptor OX40 (CD134), was an agonistic, fully human IgG2 monoclonal antibody. Intravenous ivuxolimab was administered to patients every 2 weeks at six dose levels: 0.01, 0.1, 0.3, 1.5, 3 and 10 mg/kg. Among the 52 dose-escalation patients, around 20 had hepatocellular carcinoma, roughly 15 melanoma, 9 renal cell carcinoma and 9 head and neck cancer. In the dose-escalation cohort, roughly 80% of patients were male, and the mean age was around 60 years, with a range of about 23 to 90. Prior anti-PD-1, anti-PD-L1 or anti-CTLA-4 therapy was permitted, and about two fifths of dose-escalation patients had received checkpoint inhibitors. Partial responses were achieved by three dose-escalation patients, of whom one had hepatocellular carcinoma and two had cutaneous melanoma. The point of sequencing TCRbeta in the periphery was to test whether ivuxolimab changed TCR sequence diversity and drove clonal T-cell expansion. The paper covers the monotherapy dose-escalation part of the phase I ivuxolimab trial, which included N ≈ 57 patients.

Concerning this clone itself: What this receptor recognizes is not known. The sample holds no much larger clone one base away, and base qualities are not on file.

Patients with a history of autoimmune disease or receiving systemic immunosuppression were excluded from the trial. In every dose cohort, peripheral blood was drawn for TCR sequencing at baseline, cycle 4 day 1, and cycle 7 day 1. The samples were drawn from a first-in-human, open-label, multicenter phase I dose-escalation trial of ivuxolimab. The trial enrolled adults with locally advanced or metastatic head and neck squamous cell, hepatocellular, melanoma or renal cell carcinoma. Before TCR sequencing, CD4+ and CD8+ T cells were separately sorted from peripheral blood. Paper-wide results and their limitations: The antigen specificity of the clonally expanded peripheral T cells was not determined. At doses from 0.1 to 3.0 mg/kg, clonal expansion was seen in both CD4+ and CD8+ blood T cells between baseline and week 6. After ivuxolimab, expanded clones were on average more numerous among CD8+ T cells than among CD4+ T cells. Partial responders in the 0.1-3.0 mg/kg groups had among the lowest normalized peripheral clonal expansion, especially among CD8+ T cells. Low levels of normalized T-cell clonal expansion were also seen in some nonresponding patients.

CDR1 MNHNY and CDR2 SVGAGI were looked up in the germline V gene (reference sequence). Including the terminal cysteine and phenylalanine, the CDR3 comprises 14 residues. Only the CDR3 portion is preserved as DNA: 42 bases, with reading frame beginning at the first base. V lost 8 bases and J lost 12 bases; the stretch between them is 26 bases long. Genomic DNA was isolated from the sorted cells so that the TCRbeta CDR3 region could be sequenced. TCRbeta CDR3 regions were sequenced using the immunoSEQ Assay. Here the immuneACCESS table is served through TCRdb, limited to in-frame sequences with V and J called. Missing clones are a known gap in these copies; in checked studies unresolved V genes cover under half, and the rest lacks a known reason. This sample has roughly 75,000 clones in its table, and roughly 86% of those were observed once. The top ten clones comprise 6.5% of the sample.

The receptor was isolated from an adult with an advanced solid tumor such as melanoma, head and neck, liver or kidney cancer. The specimen comprised CD4+ or CD8+ T cells sorted from blood, sampled in a trial of the OX40 agonist ivuxolimab. This chain is built from TRBV6-6 and TRBJ2-7; the D gene cannot be resolved reliably. Here the CDR3 is given as CASFDSVGARRRYF. At the DNA level, the sequence is TGTGCCAGCTTCGACTCAGTAGGAGCCCGACGTCGGTACTTC.